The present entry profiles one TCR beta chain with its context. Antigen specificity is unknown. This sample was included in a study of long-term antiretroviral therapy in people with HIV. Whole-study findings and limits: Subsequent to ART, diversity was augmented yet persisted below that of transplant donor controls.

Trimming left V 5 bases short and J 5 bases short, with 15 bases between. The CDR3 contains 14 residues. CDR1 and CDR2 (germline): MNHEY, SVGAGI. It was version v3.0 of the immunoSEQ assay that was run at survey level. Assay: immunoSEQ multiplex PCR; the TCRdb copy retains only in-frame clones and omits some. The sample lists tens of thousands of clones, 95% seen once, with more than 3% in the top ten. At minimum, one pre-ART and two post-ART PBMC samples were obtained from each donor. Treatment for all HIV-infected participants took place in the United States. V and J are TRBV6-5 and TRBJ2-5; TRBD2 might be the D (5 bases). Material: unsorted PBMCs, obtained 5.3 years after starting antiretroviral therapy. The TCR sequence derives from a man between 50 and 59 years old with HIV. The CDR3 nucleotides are TGTGCCAGCAGTCTGAGGGCGGGCAGTGAGACCCAGTACTTC. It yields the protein CASSLRAGSETQYF.